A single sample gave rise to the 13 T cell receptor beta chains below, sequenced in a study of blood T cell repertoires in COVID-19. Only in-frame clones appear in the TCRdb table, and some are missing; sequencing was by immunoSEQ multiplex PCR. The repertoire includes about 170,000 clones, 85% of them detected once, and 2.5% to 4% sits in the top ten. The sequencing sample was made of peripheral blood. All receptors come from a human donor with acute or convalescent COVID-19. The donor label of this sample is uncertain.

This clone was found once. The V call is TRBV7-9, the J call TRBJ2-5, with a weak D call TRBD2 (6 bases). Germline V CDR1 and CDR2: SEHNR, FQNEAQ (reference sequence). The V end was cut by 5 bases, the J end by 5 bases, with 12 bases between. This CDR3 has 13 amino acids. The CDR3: CASSPDGGETQYF. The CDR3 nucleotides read TGTGCCAGCAGCCCGGACGGAGGGGAGACCCAGTACTTC.

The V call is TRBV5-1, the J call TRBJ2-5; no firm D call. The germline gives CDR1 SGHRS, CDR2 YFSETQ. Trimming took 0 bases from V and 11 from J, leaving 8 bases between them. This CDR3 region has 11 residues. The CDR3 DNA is TGCGCCAGCAGCTTGGTGGGCCAACAGTACTTC. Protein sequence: CASSLVGQQYF.

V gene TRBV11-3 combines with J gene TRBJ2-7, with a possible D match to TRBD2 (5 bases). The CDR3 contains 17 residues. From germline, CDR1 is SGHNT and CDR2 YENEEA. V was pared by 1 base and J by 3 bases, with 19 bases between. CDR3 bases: TGTGCCAGCAGCTTAGGGGCCCGGGAATGGGTCGACTACGAGCAGTACTTC. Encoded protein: CASSLGAREWVDYEQYF.

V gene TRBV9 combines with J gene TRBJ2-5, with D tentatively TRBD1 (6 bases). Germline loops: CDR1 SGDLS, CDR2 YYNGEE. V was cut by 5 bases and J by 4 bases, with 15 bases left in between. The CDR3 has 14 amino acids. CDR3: CASSRDTGRETQYF. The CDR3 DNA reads TGTGCCAGCAGTCGGGACACGGGGCGAGAGACCCAGTACTTC.

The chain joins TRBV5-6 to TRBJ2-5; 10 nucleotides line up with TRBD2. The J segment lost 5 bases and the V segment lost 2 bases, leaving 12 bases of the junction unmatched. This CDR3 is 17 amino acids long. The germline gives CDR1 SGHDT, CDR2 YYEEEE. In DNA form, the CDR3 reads TGTGCCAGCAGCTTCATGTGGAGCGGGGGGGCCCGGGAGACCCAGTACTTC. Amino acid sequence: CASSFMWSGGARETQYF. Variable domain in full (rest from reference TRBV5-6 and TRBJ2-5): DAGVTQSPTHLIKTRGQQVTLRCSPKSGHDTVSWYQQALGQGPQFIFQYYEEEERQRGNFPDRFSGHQFPNYSSELNVNALLLGDSALYLCASSFMWSGGARETQYFGPGTRLLVL.

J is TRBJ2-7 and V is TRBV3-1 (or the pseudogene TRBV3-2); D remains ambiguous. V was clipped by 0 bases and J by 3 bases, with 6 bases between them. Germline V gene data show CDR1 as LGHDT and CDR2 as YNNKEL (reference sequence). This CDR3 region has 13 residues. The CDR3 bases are TGTGCCAGCAGCCAAGAGATCGGCTACGAGCAGTACTTC. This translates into CASSQEIGYEQYF.

The CDR3 DNA reads as TGCGCCAGCAGCTTGGGATTCGGGACTAGCTCTGGGGCCAACGTCCTGACTTTC. It is translated as CASSLGFGTSSGANVLTF. V gene TRBV5-1 combines with J gene TRBJ2-6, with TRBD2 identical over 8 bases. Trimming at V came to 0 bases and at J to 0 bases, leaving 5 bases not matched to a gene. Germline-derived CDR1 and CDR2 are SGHRS and YFSETQ. The CDR3 runs to 18 residues.

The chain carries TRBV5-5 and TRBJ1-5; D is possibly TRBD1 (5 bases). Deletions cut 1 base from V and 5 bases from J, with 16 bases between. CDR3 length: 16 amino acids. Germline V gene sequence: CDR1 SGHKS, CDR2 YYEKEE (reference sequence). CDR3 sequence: CASSLRRNQGDQPQHF. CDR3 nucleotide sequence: TGTGCCAGCAGCTTGAGGCGCAACCAAGGGGATCAGCCCCAGCATTTT.

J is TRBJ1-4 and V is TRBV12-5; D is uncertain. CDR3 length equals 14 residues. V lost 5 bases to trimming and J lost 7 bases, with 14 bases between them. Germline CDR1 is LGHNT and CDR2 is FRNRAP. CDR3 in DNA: TGTGCTAGTGGTCTCCCAACGTCGGGTGAAAAACTGTTTTTT. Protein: CASGLPTSGEKLFF.

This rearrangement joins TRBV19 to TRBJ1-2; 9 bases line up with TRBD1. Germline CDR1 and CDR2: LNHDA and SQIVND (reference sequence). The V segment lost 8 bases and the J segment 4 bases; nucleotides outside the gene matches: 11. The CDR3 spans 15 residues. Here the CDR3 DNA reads TGTGCCAGTTCCCCCATCCCGGACAGGGGCTATGGCTACACCTTC. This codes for CASSPIPDRGYGYTF.

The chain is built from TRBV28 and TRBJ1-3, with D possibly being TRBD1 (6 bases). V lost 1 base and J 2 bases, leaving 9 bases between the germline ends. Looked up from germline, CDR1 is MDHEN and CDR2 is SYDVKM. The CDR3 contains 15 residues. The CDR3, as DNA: TGTGCCAGCAGTTTATTGGGACACCCTGGAAACACCATATATTTT. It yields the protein CASSLLGHPGNTIYF. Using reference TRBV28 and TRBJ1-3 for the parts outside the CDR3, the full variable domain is DVKVTQSSRYLVKRTGEKVFLECVQDMDHENMFWYRQDPGLGLRLIYFSYDVKMKEKGDIPEGYSVSREKKERFSLILESASTNQTSMYLCASSLLGHPGNTIYFGEGSWLTVV.

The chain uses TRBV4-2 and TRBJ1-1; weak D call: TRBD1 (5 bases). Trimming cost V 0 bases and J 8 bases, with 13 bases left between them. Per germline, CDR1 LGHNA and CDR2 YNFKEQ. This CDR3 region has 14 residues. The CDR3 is CASSQEGHGGEAFF. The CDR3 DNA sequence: TGTGCCAGCAGCCAAGAAGGGCACGGGGGGGAAGCTTTCTTT.

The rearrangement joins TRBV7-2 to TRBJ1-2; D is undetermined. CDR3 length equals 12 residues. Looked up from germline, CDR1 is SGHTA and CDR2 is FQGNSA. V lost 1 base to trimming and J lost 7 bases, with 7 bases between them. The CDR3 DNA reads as TGTGCCAGCAGCTTAGGTGTCGGTGGCTACACCTTC. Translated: CASSLGVGGYTF.